Included here is one T cell receptor (beta chain) sequence, with context. Sequencing used immunoSEQ multiplex PCR; TCRdb keeps in-frame clones, though not all of them. The sample includes about 110,000 clones, roughly 90% of them seen just once. This entry is derived from a study of T cell changes during pregnancy in multiple sclerosis. This CDR3 region has 15 residues. Trimming removed 5 bases at V and 4 bases at J, with 12 bases between. Germline CDR1 is SGHTA and CDR2 is FQGTGA. The input for sequencing was peripheral blood, taken after pregnancy. The genes are TRBV7-3 and TRBJ2-6, with D possibly matching TRBD2 (6 bases). This TCR was recovered from a female donor with multiple sclerosis, enrolled in a pregnancy study. The CDR3: CASSPGVPGANVLTF. The CDR3 nucleotides are TGTGCCAGCAGCCCGGGGGTCCCCGGGGCCAACGTCCTGACTTTC.